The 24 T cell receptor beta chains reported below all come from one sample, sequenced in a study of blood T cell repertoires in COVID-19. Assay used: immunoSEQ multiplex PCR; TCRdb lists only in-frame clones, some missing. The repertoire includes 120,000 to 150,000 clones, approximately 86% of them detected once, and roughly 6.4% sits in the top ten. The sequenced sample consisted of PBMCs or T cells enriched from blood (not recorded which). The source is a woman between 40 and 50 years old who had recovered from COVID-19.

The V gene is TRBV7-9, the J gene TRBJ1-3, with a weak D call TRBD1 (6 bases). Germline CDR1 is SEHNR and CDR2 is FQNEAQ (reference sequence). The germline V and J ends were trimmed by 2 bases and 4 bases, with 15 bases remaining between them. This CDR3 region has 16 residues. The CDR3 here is CASSLRRQGKGNTIYF. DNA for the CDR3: TGTGCCAGCAGCTTAAGAAGGCAGGGGAAGGGAAACACCATATATTTT.

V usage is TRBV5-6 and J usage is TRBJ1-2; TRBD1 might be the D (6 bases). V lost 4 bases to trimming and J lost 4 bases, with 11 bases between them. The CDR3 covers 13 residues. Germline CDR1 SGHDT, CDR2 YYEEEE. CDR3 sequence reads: CASSGDTIYGYTF. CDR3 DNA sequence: TGTGCCAGCAGCGGGGACACAATCTATGGCTACACCTTC.

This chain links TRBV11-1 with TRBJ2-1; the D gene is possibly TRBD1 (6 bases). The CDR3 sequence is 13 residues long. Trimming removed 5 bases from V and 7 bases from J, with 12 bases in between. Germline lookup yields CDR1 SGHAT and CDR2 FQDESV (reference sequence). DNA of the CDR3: TGTGCCAGCAGCCCCCGCGACAGGAATGAGCAGTTCTTC. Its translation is CASSPRDRNEQFF.

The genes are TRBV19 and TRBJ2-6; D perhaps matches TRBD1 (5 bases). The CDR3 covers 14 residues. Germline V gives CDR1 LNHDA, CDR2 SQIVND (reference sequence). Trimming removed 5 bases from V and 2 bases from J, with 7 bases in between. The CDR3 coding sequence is TGTGCCAGTAGTCCAGGGACTGGGGCCAACGTCCTGACTTTC. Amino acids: CASSPGTGANVLTF.

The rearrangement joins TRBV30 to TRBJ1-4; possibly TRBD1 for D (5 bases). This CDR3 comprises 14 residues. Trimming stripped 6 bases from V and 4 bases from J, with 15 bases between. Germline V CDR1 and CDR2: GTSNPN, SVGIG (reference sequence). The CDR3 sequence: CACQLTGVNEKLFF. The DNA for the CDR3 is TGTGCCTGTCAACTCACAGGAGTTAATGAAAAACTGTTTTTT.

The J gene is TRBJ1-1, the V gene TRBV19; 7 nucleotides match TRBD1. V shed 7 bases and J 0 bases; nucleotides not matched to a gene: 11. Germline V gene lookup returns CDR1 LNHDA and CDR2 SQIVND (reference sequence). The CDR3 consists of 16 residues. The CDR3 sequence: CASTDLPGQMNTEAFF. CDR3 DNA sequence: TGTGCCAGTACCGACCTACCGGGACAGATGAACACTGAAGCTTTCTTT.

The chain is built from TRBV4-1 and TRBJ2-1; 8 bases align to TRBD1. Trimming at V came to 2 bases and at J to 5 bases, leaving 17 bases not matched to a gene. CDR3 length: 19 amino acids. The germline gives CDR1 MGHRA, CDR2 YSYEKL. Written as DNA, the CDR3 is TGCGCCAGCAGCCAACGAGGGGCAGGGGGCGTTCGTTTGAACAATGAGCAGTTCTTC. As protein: CASSQRGAGGVRLNNEQFF.

The CDR3 region is CASSASGTSETQYF. In nucleotides, the CDR3 is TGTGCCAGCAGTGCGTCCGGGACTAGCGAGACCCAGTACTTC. The chain recombines TRBV28 with TRBJ2-5; 9 bases agree with TRBD2. CDR3 length: 14 amino acids. Unmatched junction bases numbered 6, after V lost 5 bases and J lost 5 bases. Germline V gene data show CDR1 as MDHEN and CDR2 as SYDVKM.

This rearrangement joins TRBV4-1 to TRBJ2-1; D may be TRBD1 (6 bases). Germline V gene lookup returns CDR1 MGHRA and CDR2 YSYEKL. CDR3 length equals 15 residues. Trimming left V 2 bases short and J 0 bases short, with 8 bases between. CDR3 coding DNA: TGCGCCAGCAGCCAACAGGGGAACTCCTACAATGAGCAGTTCTTC. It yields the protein CASSQQGNSYNEQFF.

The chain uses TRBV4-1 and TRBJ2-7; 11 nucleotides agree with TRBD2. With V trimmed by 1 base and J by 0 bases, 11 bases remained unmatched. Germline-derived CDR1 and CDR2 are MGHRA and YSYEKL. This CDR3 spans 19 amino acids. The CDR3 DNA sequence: TGCGCCAGCAGCCAAGTTCAGACTAGCGGGGTTTTGAGCTCCTACGAGCAGTACTTC. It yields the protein CASSQVQTSGVLSSYEQYF.

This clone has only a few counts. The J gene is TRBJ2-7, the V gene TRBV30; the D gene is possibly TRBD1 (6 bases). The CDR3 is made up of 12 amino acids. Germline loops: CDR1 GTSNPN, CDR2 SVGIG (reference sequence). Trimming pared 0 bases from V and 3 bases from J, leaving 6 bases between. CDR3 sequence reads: CAWSVQGYEQYF. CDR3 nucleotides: TGTGCCTGGAGTGTACAGGGCTACGAGCAGTACTTC.

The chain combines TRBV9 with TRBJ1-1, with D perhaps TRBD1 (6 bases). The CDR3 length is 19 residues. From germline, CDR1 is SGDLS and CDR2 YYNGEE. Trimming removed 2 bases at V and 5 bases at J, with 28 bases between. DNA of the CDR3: TGTGCCAGCAGCGTGGTTCGTAACGGGGGGCAAGTCTTCAAGACTGAAGCTTTCTTT. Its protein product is CASSVVRNGGQVFKTEAFF.

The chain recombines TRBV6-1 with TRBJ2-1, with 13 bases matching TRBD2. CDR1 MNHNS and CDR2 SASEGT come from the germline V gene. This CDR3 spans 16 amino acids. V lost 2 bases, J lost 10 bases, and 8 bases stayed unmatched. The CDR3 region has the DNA TGTGCCAGCAGTGAAAGTTGGACTAGCGGGAGAATAGAGCAGTTCTTC. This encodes CASSESWTSGRIEQFF.

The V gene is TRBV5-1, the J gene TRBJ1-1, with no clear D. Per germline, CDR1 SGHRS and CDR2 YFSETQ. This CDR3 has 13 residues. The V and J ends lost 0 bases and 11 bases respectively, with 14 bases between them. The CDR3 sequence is CASSLGGGVGAFF. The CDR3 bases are TGCGCCAGCAGCTTGGGAGGCGGGGTTGGGGCTTTCTTT.

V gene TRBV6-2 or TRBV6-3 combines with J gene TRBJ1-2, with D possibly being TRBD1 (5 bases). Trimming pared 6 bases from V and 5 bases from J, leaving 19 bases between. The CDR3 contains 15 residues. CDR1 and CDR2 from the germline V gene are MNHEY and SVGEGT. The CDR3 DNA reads TGTGCCAGCAGCGACAACCAGGGCAGTCAATATGGCTACACCTTC. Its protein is CASSDNQGSQYGYTF.

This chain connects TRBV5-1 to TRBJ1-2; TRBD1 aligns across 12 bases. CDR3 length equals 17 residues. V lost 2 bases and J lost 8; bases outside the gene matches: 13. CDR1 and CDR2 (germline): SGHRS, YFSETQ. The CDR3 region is CASSLVYRDRGRIGYTF. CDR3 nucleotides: TGCGCCAGCAGCTTAGTCTACCGGGACAGGGGGCGGATCGGCTACACCTTC.

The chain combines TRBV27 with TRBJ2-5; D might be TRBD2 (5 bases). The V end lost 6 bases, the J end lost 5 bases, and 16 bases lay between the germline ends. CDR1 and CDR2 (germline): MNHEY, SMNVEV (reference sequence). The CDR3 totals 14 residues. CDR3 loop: CASRAGEGWETQYF. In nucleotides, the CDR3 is TGTGCCAGCAGGGCCGGAGAGGGCTGGGAGACCCAGTACTTC.

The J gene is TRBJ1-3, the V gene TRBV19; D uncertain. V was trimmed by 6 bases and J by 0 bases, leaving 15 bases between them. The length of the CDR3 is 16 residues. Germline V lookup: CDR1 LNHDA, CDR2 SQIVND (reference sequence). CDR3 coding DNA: TGTGCCAGTAGCGCGCTGGCGGCCGACTCTGGAAACACCATATATTTT. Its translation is CASSALAADSGNTIYF.

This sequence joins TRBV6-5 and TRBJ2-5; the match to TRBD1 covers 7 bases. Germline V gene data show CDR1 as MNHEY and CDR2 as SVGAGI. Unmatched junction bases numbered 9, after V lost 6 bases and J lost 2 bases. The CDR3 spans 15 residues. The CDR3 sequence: CASSATWDSQETQYF. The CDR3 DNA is TGTGCCAGCAGCGCAACCTGGGACAGTCAAGAGACCCAGTACTTC.

CDR3 residues: CASSDLGVAGGPGEQFF. Written as DNA, the CDR3 is TGTGCCAGCAGTGATCTCGGGGTAGCGGGGGGGCCGGGTGAGCAGTTCTTC. The V and J genes are TRBV2 and TRBJ2-1; TRBD2 matches at 11 bases. The CDR3 totals 17 residues. Germline-derived CDR1 and CDR2 are SNHLY and FYNNEI. J gave up 9 bases and V 3 bases, and 13 bases lay outside the gene matches.

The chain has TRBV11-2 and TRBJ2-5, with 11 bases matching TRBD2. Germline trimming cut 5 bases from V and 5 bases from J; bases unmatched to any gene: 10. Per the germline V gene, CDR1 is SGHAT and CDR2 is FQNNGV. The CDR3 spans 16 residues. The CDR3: CASSATGTSGVETQYF. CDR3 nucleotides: TGTGCCAGCAGCGCAACCGGGACTAGCGGAGTGGAGACCCAGTACTTC.

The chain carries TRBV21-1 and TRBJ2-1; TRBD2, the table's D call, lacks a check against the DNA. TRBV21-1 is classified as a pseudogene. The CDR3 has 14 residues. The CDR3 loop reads CASQRGDLYNEQFF. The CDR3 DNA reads TGTGCCAGCCAGCGGGGGGATCTCTACAATGAGCAGTTCTTC.

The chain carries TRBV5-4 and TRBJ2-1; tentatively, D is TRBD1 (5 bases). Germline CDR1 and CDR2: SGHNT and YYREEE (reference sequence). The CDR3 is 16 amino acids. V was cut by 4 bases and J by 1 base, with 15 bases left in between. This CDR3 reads CASSRGWVESYNEQFF. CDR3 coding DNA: TGTGCCAGCAGCAGGGGCTGGGTAGAGTCCTACAATGAGCAGTTCTTC.

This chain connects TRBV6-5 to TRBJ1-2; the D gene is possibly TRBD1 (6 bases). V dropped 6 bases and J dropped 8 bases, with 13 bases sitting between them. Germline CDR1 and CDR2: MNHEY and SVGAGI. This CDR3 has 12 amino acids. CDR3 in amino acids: CASRAGAEGYTF. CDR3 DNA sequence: TGTGCCAGCAGGGCAGGGGCGGAGGGCTACACCTTC.